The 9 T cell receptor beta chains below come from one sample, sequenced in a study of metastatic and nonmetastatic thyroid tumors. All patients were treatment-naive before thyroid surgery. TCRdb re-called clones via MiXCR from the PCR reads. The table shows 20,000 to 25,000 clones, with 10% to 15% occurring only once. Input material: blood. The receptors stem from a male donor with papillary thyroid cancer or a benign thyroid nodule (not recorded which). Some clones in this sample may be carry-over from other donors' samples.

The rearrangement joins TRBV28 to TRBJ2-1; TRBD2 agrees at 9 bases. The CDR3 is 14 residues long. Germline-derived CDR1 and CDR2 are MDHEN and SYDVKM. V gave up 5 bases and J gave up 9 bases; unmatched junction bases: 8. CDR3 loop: CASSRGAGGFEQFF. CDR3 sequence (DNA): TGTGCCAGCAGTCGAGGAGCGGGAGGATTTGAGCAGTTCTTC. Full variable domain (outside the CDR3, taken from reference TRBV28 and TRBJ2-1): DVKVTQSSRYLVKRTGEKVFLECVQDMDHENMFWYRQDPGLGLRLIYFSYDVKMKEKGDIPEGYSVSREKKERFSLILESASTNQTSMYLCASSRGAGGFEQFFGPGTRLTVL.

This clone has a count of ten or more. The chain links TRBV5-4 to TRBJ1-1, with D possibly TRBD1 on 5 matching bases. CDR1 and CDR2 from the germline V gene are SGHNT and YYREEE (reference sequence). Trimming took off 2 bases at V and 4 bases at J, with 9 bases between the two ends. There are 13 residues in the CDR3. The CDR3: CASSFRGGTEAFF. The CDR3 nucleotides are TGTGCCAGCAGCTTCCGGGGCGGCACTGAAGCTTTCTTT. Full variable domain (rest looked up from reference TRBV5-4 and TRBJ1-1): ETGVTQSPTHLIKTRGQQVTLRCSSQSGHNTVSWYQQALGQGPQFIFQYYREEENGRGNFPPRFSGLQFPNYSSELNVNALELDDSALYLCASSFRGGTEAFFGQGTRLTVV.

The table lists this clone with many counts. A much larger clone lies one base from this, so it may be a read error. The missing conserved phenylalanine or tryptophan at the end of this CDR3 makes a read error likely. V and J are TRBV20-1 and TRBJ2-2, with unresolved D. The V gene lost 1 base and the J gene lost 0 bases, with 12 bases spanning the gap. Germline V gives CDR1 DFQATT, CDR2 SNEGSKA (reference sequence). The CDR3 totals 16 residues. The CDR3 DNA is TGCAGTGCTAGAGGGTACCCAACTGCGAACACCGGGGAGCTGTTTTCT. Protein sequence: CSARGYPTANTGELFS.

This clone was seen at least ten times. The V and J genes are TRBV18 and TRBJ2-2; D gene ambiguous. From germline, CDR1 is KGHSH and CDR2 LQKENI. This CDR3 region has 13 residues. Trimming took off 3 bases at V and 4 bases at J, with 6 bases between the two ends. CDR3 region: CASSPPSTGELFF. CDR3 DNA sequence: TGTGCCAGCTCACCCCCTAGCACCGGGGAGCTGTTTTTT.

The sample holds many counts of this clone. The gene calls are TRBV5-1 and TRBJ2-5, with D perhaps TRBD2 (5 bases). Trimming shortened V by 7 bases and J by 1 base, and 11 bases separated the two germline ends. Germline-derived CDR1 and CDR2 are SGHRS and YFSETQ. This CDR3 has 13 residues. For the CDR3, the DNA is TGCGCCAGCTTCGGAGGCCTCCAAGAGACCCAGTACTTC. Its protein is CASFGGLQETQYF. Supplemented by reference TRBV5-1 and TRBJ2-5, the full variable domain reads KAGVTQTPRYLIKTRGQQVTLSCSPISGHRSVSWYQQTPGQGLQFLFEYFSETQRNKGNFPGRFSGRQFSNSRSEMNVSTLELGDSALYLCASFGGLQETQYFGPGTRLLVL.

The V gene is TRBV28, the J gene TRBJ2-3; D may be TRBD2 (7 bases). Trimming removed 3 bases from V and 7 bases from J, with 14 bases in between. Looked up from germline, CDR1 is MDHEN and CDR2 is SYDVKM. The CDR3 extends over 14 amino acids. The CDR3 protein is CASSFSGGGNTQYF. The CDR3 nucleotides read TGTGCCAGCAGTTTTTCGGGGGGCGGAAATACGCAGTATTTT.

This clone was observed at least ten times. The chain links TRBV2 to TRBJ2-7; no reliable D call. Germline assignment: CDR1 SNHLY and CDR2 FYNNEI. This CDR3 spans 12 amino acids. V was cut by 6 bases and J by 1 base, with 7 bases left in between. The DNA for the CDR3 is TGTGCCAGCAGCCCCCTATCCTACGAGCAGTACTTC. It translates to CASSPLSYEQYF.

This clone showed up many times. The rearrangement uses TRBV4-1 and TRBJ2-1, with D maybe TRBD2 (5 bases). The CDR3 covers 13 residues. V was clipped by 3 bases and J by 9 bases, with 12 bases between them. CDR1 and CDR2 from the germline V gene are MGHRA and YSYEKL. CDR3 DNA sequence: TGCGCCAGCAGCCAGTCCGCTAGCATTGAGCAGTTCTTC. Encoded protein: CASSQSASIEQFF.

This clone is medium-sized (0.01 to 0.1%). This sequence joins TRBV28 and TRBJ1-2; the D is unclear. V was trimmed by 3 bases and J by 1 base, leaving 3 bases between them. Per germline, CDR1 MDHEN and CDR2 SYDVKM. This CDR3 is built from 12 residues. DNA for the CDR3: TGTGCCAGCAGTTTTAGTAACTATGGCTACACCTTC. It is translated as CASSFSNYGYTF.